This TCR beta chain is from a study of blood T cell repertoires in COVID-19. The wider study: The United States, Italy and Spain supplied acute and convalescent COVID-19 samples. The analysed material was cDNA or gDNA that came from T cells, B-cell-depleted T cells, or PBMCs.

This clone was detected once. Libraries were prepared by immunoSEQ multiplex PCR; TCRdb keeps only in-frame clonotypes and omits some of them. Of about 210,000 clones in the sample, 70% to 90% were seen once. Individuals aged about 18 to 89 years were recruited from fewer than 30 US areas. Cohort placement rested on clinical history that participants reported themselves. V gave up 5 bases and J gave up 14 bases; unmatched junction bases: 11. The CDR3 length is 14 residues. Germline lookup yields CDR1 SGHAT and CDR2 FQNNGV. The chain is built from TRBV11-2 and TRBJ2-3; TRBD2 agrees at 12 bases. This TCR derives from a woman in her forties with acute COVID-19. Material: PBMCs or T cells enriched from blood (not recorded which). For the CDR3, the DNA is TGTGCCAGCAGCACACGGACTAGCGGGACCGCCCTGTATTTT. Amino acids: CASSTRTSGTALYF. Complete variable domain (other parts from reference TRBV11-2 and TRBJ2-3): EAGVAQSPRYKIIEKRQSVAFWCNPISGHATLYWYQQILGQGPKLLIQFQNNGVVDDSQLPKDRFSAERLKGVDSTLKIQPAKLEDSAVYLCASSTRTSGTALYFGPGTRLTVL.